The 21 T cell receptor beta chains in this list originate from one sample, sequenced in a study of identical twins. TCRdb reprocessed the 5' RACE reads with MiXCR, giving one entry per CDR3 protein. The sample consists of about 530,000 distinct CDR3 sequences, around 22% of them appearing once. The sample was also reused in another study, on yellow fever vaccine responses in identical twins.

The sample consisted of CD4+ T cells sorted from blood. The source of these receptors is a woman aged 18-30 years in good health.

The V and J genes are TRBV29-1 and TRBJ2-2; 8 bases match TRBD1. V gave up 2 bases and J gave up 8 bases; unmatched junction bases: 10. Germline V gene lookup returns CDR1 SQVTM and CDR2 ANQGSEA. The CDR3 has 15 amino acids. The CDR3 spells CSVEYLGQGKGELFF. The CDR3 DNA follows: TGCAGCGTTGAATACCTCGGACAGGGCAAAGGGGAGCTGTTTTTT.

This clonotype came up a few times. The chain joins TRBV27 to TRBJ1-4; D is uncertain. The germline V gene encodes CDR1 MNHEY and CDR2 SMNVEV (reference sequence). Deletions cut 0 bases from V and 0 bases from J, with 8 bases between. This CDR3 spans 16 amino acids. The CDR3 region is CASSLSGDTTNEKLFF. CDR3 in DNA: TGTGCCAGCAGTTTATCCGGGGATACAACTAATGAAAAACTGTTTTTT.

The rearrangement links TRBV5-1 to TRBJ2-7, with a weak D call TRBD2 (6 bases). The CDR3 consists of 12 residues. Germline V gene lookup returns CDR1 SGHRS and CDR2 YFSETQ. V lost 2 bases and J lost 7, with 10 bases in between. CDR3 nucleotides: TGCGCCAGCAGCTTAAGGGCGGGGGAGCAGTACTTC. This gives the protein CASSLRAGEQYF.

This clonotype was recorded a few times. The V and J genes are TRBV29-1 and TRBJ1-1; no clear D. Trimming shortened V by 5 bases and J by 6 bases, and 22 bases separated the two germline ends. The CDR3 consists of 15 residues. Germline V CDR1 and CDR2: SQVTM, ANQGSEA. The CDR3: CSVHAVLEGGSEAFF. In DNA, the CDR3 is TGCAGCGTTCATGCAGTCCTCGAGGGCGGTTCTGAAGCTTTCTTT.

This rearrangement joins TRBV7-9 to TRBJ1-4; D not resolved. Germline values: CDR1 SEHNR, CDR2 FQNEAQ (reference sequence). The ends were cut back, 3 bases at V and 8 bases at J, with 13 bases in the middle. The CDR3 runs to 14 residues. The DNA for the CDR3 is TGTGCCAGCAGCTTCTCCGGGCAAAGGGAAAAACTGTTTTTT. Translating it yields CASSFSGQREKLFF.

Only a few counts were recorded for this clonotype. The gene calls are TRBV6-1 and TRBJ1-3; D is possibly TRBD1 (5 bases). The V and J ends lost 5 bases and 3 bases respectively, with 17 bases between them. Germline V gene sequence: CDR1 MNHNS, CDR2 SASEGT. This CDR3 spans 16 amino acids. The CDR3: CASSPSGVDFGNTIYF. The DNA of the CDR3 is TGTGCCAGCAGTCCGTCGGGGGTTGATTTTGGAAACACCATATATTTT.

This clonotype was seen a handful of times. The V and J genes are TRBV7-9 and TRBJ2-1, with TRBD1 matching 8 bases. CDR3 length equals 15 residues. Germline loops: CDR1 SEHNR, CDR2 FQNEAQ (reference sequence). V lost 3 bases, J lost 8 bases, and 9 bases stayed unmatched. CDR3 DNA: TGTGCCAGCAGCTTCCAGGGGGCTAGTAACGATGAGCAGTTCTTC. Its translation: CASSFQGASNDEQFF.

This clonotype showed up many times. The chain joins TRBV20-1 to TRBJ1-5; D is unresolved. Trimming pared 3 bases from V and 3 bases from J, leaving 6 bases between. This CDR3 is built from 12 residues. CDR1 is DFQATT, CDR2 SNEGSKA, per germline (reference sequence). The CDR3 is CSASSYNQPQHF. In DNA, the CDR3 is TGCAGTGCTAGTAGCTACAATCAGCCCCAGCATTTT.

J is TRBJ2-2 and V is TRBV4-1, with D perhaps assigned TRBD1 or TRBD2 (5 bases each). Trimming took off 1 base at V and 8 bases at J, with 14 bases between the two ends. The CDR3 spans 15 residues. Germline V gene lookup returns CDR1 MGHRA and CDR2 YSYEKL. CDR3 in amino acids: CASSQVPGARGELFF. In DNA form, the CDR3 reads TGCGCCAGCAGCCAAGTACCCGGGGCCCGGGGGGAGCTGTTTTTT.

This clonotype was detected only a few times. The chain links TRBV18 to TRBJ2-5; D not certain. Germline values: CDR1 KGHSH, CDR2 LQKENI. Between the trimmed V and J ends, which lost 3 bases and 4 bases, there was a span of 6 bases. CDR3 length: 12 residues. CDR3 bases: TGTGCCAGCTCACCCTCCTTAGAGACCCAGTACTTC. Amino acid sequence: CASSPSLETQYF.

The rearrangement uses TRBV20-1 and TRBJ2-5; 11 bases are a match to TRBD1. CDR1 is DFQATT, CDR2 SNEGSKA, per germline (reference sequence). Trimming took 2 bases from V and 0 from J; bases not matched to a gene: 8. This CDR3 is 17 amino acids long. CDR3 nucleotides: TGCAGTGCTAGACTCAGGACAGGGGGCCGGAACCAAGAGACCCAGTACTTC. This sequence encodes CSARLRTGGRNQETQYF.

This clonotype was counted between two and nine times. The chain links TRBV10-3 to TRBJ1-1, with D tentatively TRBD1 (5 bases). This CDR3 has 13 residues. Germline CDR1 reads ENHRY; CDR2 reads SYGVKD. Trimming shortened V by 2 bases and J by 6 bases, and 10 bases separated the two germline ends. CDR3 sequence: CAISEGTPAEAFF. The DNA for the CDR3 is TGTGCCATCAGTGAGGGGACGCCTGCTGAAGCTTTCTTT.

The rearrangement joins TRBV27 to TRBJ2-1, with 12 nucleotides matching TRBD2. The CDR3 has 15 residues. CDR1 and CDR2 (germline): MNHEY, SMNVEV (reference sequence). J lost 5 bases, V lost 7 bases, and 6 bases had no gene match. CDR3 sequence (DNA): TGTGCCAGCAACTCCGGACTAGCGGGGAACAATGAGCAGTTCTTC. Translating it yields CASNSGLAGNNEQFF.

The table lists this clonotype with a few counts. The chain employs TRBV11-3 and TRBJ2-1; TRBD2 is a possible D gene (6 bases). Trimming took 5 bases from V and 10 from J, leaving 27 bases between them. The CDR3 contains 17 residues. Per germline, CDR1 SGHNT and CDR2 YENEEA. The CDR3 nucleotides are TGTGCCAGCAGCGCCCCGGGTTTTGGCGGGAACGTAGGCGAGCAGTTCTTC. Amino acid sequence: CASSAPGFGGNVGEQFF.

This clonotype was counted only a few times. The CDR3 DNA reads as TGTGCCAGCAGTTACGGGGGCGCCGGGAGCACCGGGGAGCTGTTTTTT. Its protein is CASSYGGAGSTGELFF. The V call is TRBV6-2 or TRBV6-3, the J call TRBJ2-2; D might be TRBD1 or TRBD2, each matching 6 bases. Looked up from germline, CDR1 is MNHEY and CDR2 is SVGEGT. The CDR3 is made up of 16 amino acids. Between the trimmed V and J ends, which lost 2 bases and 4 bases, there was a span of 14 bases.

In its sample, this clonotype was seen a few times. The J gene is TRBJ2-5, the V gene TRBV6-5; 11 nucleotides agree with TRBD2. The CDR3 sequence is 14 residues long. The germline V gene encodes CDR1 MNHEY and CDR2 SVGAGI. After removal of 5 bases from V and 4 bases from J, the junction contained 3 bases not matched to a gene. The CDR3 nucleotides are TGTGCCAGCAGTGTACTAGCGGGAGTAGAGACCCAGTACTTC. Protein: CASSVLAGVETQYF.

This clonotype was seen a few times. The chain combines TRBV29-1 with TRBJ2-7, with D unresolved. The CDR3 runs 13 residues. Trimming pared 6 bases from V and 2 bases from J, leaving 14 bases between. Germline V lookup: CDR1 SQVTM, CDR2 ANQGSEA. The CDR3 spells CSVNQGQTYEQYF. The CDR3 DNA reads as TGCAGCGTCAACCAAGGGCAGACCTACGAGCAGTACTTC.

The gene calls are TRBV5-1 and TRBJ2-7; 8 positions agree with TRBD2. Per the germline V gene, CDR1 is SGHRS and CDR2 is YFSETQ. This CDR3 has 13 amino acids. J gave up 5 bases and V 4 bases, and 5 bases lay outside the gene matches. The CDR3 region has the DNA TGCGCCAGCAGCCGGGAGGGCCTAGACGAGCAGTACTTC. Its protein is CASSREGLDEQYF. The whole variable domain, filled in from reference TRBV5-1 and TRBJ2-7, reads KAGVTQTPRYLIKTRGQQVTLSCSPISGHRSVSWYQQTPGQGLQFLFEYFSETQRNKGNFPGRFSGRQFSNSRSEMNVSTLELGDSALYLCASSREGLDEQYFGPGTRLTVT.

This chain uses TRBV6-1 with TRBJ1-5, with 8 bases fitting TRBD1. With V trimmed by 2 bases and J by 2 bases, 2 bases remained unmatched. The CDR3 runs to 15 residues. Germline lookup yields CDR1 MNHNS and CDR2 SASEGT. For the CDR3, the DNA is TGTGCCAGCAGTGAATACAGGGGGGGCAATCAGCCCCAGCATTTT. It codes for CASSEYRGGNQPQHF.

This rearrangement joins TRBV4-2 to TRBJ2-5; TRBD2 matches 15 bases. From germline, CDR1 is LGHNA and CDR2 YNFKEQ. The CDR3 length is 17 residues. With V trimmed by 3 bases and J by 4 bases, 6 bases remained unmatched. Here the CDR3 reads CASSQGLAGGLRETQYF. The CDR3 DNA reads as TGTGCCAGCAGCCAGGGACTAGCGGGAGGCCTACGAGAGACCCAGTACTTC.

The chain is built from TRBV4-2 and TRBJ1-2; D not certain. Germline V gene sequence: CDR1 LGHNA, CDR2 YNFKEQ. V was clipped by 0 bases and J by 5 bases, with 13 bases between them. The length of the CDR3 is 15 residues. Here the CDR3 DNA reads TGTGCCAGCAGCCAAGAATCCTCCAGTGGGTATGGCTACACCTTC. Its protein product is CASSQESSSGYGYTF.